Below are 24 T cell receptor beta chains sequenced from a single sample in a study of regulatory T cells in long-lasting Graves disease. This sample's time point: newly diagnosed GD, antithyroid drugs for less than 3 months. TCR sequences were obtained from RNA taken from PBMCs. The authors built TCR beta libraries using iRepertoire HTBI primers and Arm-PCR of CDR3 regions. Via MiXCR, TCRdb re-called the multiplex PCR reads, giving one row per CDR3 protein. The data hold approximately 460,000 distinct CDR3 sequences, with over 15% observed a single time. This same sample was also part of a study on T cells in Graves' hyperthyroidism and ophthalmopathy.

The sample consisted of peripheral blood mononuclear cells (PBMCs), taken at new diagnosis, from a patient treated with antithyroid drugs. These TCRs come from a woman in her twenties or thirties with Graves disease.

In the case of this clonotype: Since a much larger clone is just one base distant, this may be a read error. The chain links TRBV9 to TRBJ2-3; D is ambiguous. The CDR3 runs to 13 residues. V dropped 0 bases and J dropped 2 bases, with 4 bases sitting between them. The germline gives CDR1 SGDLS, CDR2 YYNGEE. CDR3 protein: CASSVVNTDTQYF. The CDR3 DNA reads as TGTGCCAGCAGCGTAGTTAACACAGATACGCAGTATTTT.

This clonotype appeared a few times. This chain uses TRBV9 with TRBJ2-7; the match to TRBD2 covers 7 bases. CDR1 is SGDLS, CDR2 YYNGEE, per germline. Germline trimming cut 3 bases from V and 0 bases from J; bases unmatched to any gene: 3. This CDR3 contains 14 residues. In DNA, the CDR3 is TGTGCCAGCAGCGCACTAGCGAGCTCCTACGAGCAGTACTTC. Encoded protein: CASSALASSYEQYF. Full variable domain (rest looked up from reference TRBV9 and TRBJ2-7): DSGVTQTPKHLITATGQRVTLRCSPRSGDLSVYWYQQSLDQGLQFLIQYYNGEERAKGNILERFSAQQFPDLHSELNLSSLELGDSALYFCASSALASSYEQYFGPGTRLTVT.

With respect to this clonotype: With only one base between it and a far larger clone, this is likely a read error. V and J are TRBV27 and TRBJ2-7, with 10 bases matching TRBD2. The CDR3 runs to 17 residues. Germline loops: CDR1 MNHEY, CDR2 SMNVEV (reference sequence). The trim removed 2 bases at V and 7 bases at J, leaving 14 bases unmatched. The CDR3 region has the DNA TGTGCCAGCAGTTTAGTAGCGGGAGGACCCAGGGGGAATGAGCAGTACTTC. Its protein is CASSLVAGGPRGNEQYF.

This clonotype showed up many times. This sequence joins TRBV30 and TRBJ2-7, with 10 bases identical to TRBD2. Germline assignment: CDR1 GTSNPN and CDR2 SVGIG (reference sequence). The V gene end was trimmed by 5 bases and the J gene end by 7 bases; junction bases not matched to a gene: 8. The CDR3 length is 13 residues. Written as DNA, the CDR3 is TGTGCCTGGGCGACGGGACTAGCGCTTGAGCAGTACTTC. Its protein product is CAWATGLALEQYF.

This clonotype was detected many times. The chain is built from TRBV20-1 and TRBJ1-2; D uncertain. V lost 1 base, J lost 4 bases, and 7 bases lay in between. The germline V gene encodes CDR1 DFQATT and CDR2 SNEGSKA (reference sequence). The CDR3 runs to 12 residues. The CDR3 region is CSARASSYGYTF. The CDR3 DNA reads TGCAGTGCTAGAGCCAGTTCCTATGGCTACACCTTC.

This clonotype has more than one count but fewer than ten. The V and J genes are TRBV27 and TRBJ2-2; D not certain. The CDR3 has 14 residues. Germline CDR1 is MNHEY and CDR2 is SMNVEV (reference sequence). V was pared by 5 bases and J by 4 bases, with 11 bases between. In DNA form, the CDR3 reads TGTGCCAGCAGTGAAGTTGATCTCACCGGGGAGCTGTTTTTT. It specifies CASSEVDLTGELFF.

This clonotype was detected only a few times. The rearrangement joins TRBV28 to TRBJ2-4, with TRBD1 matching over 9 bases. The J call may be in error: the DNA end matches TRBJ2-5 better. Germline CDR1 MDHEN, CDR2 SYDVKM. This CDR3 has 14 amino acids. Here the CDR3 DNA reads TGTGCCAGCAGTGAGGACAGGGGAGGAGAGACCCAGTACTTC. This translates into CASSEDRGGETQYF.

Here the CDR3 DNA reads TGCAGCGTTGAAGAGGGGGCCCACGAGCAGTACTTC. Protein: CSVEEGAHEQYF. The chain is built from TRBV29-1 and TRBJ2-7, with D possibly being TRBD1 (6 bases). Trimming left V 0 bases short and J 5 bases short, with 8 bases between. The germline gives CDR1 SQVTM, CDR2 ANQGSEA. The CDR3 contains 12 residues.

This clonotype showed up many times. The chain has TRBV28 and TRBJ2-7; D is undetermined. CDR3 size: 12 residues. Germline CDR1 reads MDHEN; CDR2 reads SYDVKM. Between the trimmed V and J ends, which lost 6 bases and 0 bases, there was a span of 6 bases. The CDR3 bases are TGTGCCAGCAGCGATAGCTCCTACGAGCAGTACTTC. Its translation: CASSDSSYEQYF.

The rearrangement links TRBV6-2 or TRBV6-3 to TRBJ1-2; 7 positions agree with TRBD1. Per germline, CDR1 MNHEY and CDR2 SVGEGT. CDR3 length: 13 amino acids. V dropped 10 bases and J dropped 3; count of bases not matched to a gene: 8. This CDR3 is CATRRTGDYGYTF. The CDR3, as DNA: TGTGCCACCAGAAGAACAGGGGACTATGGCTACACCTTC.

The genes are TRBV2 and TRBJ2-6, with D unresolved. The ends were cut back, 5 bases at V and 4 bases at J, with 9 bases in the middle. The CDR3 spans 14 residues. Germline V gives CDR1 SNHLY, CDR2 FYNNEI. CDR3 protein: CASSRESGANVLTF. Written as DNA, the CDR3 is TGTGCCAGCAGTAGGGAATCCGGGGCCAACGTCCTGACTTTC. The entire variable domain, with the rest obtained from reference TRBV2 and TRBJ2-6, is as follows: EPEVTQTPSHQVTQMGQEVILRCVPISNHLYFYWYRQILGQKVEFLVSFYNNEISEKSEIFDDQFSVERPDGSNFTLKIRSTKLEDSAMYFCASSRESGANVLTFGAGSRLTVL.

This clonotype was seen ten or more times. CDR3 residues: CAISETPGQVNTEAFF. CDR3 DNA sequence: TGTGCCATCAGTGAGACGCCGGGACAGGTGAACACTGAAGCTTTCTTT. The rearrangement links TRBV10-3 to TRBJ1-1; TRBD1 matches 8 bases. The CDR3 loop spans 16 amino acids. Unmatched junction bases numbered 5, after V lost 2 bases and J lost 0 bases. The germline gives CDR1 ENHRY, CDR2 SYGVKD.

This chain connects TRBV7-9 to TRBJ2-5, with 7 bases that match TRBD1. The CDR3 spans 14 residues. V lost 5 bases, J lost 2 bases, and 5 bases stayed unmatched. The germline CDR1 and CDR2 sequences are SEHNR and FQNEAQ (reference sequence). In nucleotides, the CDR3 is TGTGCCAGCAGCAGGGACAGCCTTCAAGAGACCCAGTACTTC. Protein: CASSRDSLQETQYF. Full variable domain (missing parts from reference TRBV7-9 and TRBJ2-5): DTGVSQNPRHKITKRGQNVTFRCDPISEHNRLYWYRQTLGQGPEFLTYFQNEAQLEKSRLLSDRFSAERPKGSFSTLEIQRTEQGDSAMYLCASSRDSLQETQYFGPGTRLLVL.

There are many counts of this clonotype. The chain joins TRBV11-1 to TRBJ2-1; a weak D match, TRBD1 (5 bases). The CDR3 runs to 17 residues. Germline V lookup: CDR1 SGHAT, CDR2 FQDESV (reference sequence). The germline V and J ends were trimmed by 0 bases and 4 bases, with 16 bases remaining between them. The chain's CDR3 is CASSLAVQARDYNEQFF. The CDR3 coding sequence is TGTGCCAGCAGCTTAGCAGTACAGGCCAGGGATTACAATGAGCAGTTCTTC.

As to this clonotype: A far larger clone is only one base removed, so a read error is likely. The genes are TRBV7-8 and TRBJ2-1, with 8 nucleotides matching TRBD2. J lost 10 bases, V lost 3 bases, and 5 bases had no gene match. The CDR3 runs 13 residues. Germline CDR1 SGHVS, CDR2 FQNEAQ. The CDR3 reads CASSFEREREQFF. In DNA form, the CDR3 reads TGTGCCAGCAGCTTCGAGCGGGAGCGCGAGCAGTTCTTC.

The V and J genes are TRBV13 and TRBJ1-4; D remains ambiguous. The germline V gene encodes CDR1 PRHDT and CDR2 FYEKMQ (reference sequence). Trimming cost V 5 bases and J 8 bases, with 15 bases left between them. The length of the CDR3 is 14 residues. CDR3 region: CASSTSRGGEKLFF. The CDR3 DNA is TGTGCCAGCAGCACCAGCCGGGGAGGGGAAAAACTGTTTTTT.

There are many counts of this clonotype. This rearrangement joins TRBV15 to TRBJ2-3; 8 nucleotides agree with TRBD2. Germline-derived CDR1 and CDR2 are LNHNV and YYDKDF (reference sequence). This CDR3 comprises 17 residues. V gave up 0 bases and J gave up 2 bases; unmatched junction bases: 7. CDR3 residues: CATSREYPGGITDTQYF. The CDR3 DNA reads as TGTGCCACCAGCAGAGAGTATCCGGGAGGGATCACAGATACGCAGTATTTT.

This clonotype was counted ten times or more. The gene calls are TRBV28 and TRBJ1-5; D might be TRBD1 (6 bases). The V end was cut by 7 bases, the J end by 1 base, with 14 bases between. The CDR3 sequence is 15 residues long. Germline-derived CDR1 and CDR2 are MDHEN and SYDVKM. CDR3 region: CASNDLGGSNQPQHF. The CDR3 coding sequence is TGTGCCAGCAACGACCTAGGGGGGAGCAATCAGCCCCAGCATTTT.

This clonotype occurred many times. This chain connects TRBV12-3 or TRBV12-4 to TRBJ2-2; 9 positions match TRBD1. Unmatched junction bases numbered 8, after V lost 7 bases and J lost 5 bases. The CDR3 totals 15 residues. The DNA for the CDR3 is TGTGCCAGCACCTCGGGACAGGGAGTAACCGGGGAGCTGTTTTTT. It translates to CASTSGQGVTGELFF.

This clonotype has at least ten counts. The CDR3 spells CAISPGRGLNTEAFF. In nucleotides, the CDR3 is TGTGCCATCAGCCCAGGGAGGGGCCTAAACACTGAAGCTTTCTTT. The chain employs TRBV10-3 and TRBJ1-1; possibly TRBD1 for D (5 bases). The CDR3 is made up of 15 amino acids. From germline, CDR1 is ENHRY and CDR2 SYGVKD. V was clipped by 6 bases and J by 2 bases, with 16 bases between them.

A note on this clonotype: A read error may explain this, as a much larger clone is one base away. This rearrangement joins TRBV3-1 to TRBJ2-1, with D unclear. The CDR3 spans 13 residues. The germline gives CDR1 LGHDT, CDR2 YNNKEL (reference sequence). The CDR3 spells CASSQPKSNDQFF. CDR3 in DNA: TGTGCCAGCAGCCAACCGAAGTCGAATGACCAGTTCTTC.

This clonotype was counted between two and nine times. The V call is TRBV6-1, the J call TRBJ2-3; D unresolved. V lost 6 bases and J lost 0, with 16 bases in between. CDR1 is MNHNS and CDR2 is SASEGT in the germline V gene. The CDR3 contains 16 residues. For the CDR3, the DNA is TGTGCCAGCAGATCCTATGCGAGAACTAGCACAGATACGCAGTATTTT. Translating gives CASRSYARTSTDTQYF.

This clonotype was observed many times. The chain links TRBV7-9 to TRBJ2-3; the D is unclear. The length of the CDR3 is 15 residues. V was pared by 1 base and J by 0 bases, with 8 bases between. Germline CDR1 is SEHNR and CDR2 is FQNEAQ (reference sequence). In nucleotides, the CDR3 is TGTGCCAGCAGCTTAGAAGGGTGGAGCACAGATACGCAGTATTTT. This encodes CASSLEGWSTDTQYF. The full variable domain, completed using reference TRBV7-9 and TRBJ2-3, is DTGVSQNPRHKITKRGQNVTFRCDPISEHNRLYWYRQTLGQGPEFLTYFQNEAQLEKSRLLSDRFSAERPKGSFSTLEIQRTEQGDSAMYLCASSLEGWSTDTQYFGPGTRLTVL.

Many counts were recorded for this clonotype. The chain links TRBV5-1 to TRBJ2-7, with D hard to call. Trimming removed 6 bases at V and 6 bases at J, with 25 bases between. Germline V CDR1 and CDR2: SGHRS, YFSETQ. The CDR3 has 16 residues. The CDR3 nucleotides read TGCGCCAGCACTCCAGCCGAGGCCCGACGCGATGCCGAGCAGTACTTC. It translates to CASTPAEARRDAEQYF.